These 2 T cell receptor beta chains were sequenced from one sample in a study of OX40 agonist ivuxolimab in advanced cancers. Some clones are missing from TCRdb's copy, which holds only in-frame ones; the method was immunoSEQ multiplex PCR. This table holds about 27,000 clones, less than 85% found once. The sequencing here drew on CD4+ or CD8+ T cells sorted from blood, taken in a trial of the OX40 agonist ivuxolimab. These receptors originate from an adult with an advanced solid tumor such as melanoma, head and neck, liver or kidney cancer.

The rearrangement links TRBV11-3 to TRBJ2-5, with D possibly TRBD1 on 5 matching bases. V gave up 6 bases and J gave up 5 bases, with 10 bases separating them. Germline-derived CDR1 and CDR2 are SGHNT and YENEEA. The CDR3 is 12 amino acids. DNA for the CDR3: TGTGCCAGCAGGACAAGGGGTGAGACCCAGTACTTC. Its translation: CASRTRGETQYF.

V and J are TRBV2 and TRBJ2-5; D call uncertain. Germline CDR1 SNHLY, CDR2 FYNNEI. V lost 7 bases, J lost 1 base, and 13 bases lay in between. The CDR3 is made up of 14 amino acids. CDR3 nucleotides: TGTGCCAGCATTATCCTAGAAAGCCAAGAGACCCAGTACTTC. This sequence encodes CASIILESQETQYF.